Shown below are 2 T cell receptor beta chains from a single sample sequenced in a study of CD8 T cell repertoires and HIV-1 epitope variants. Profiling relied on immunoSEQ multiplex PCR, and the TCRdb table lists in-frame clones only, not all of them. The sample lists roughly 4,000 clones, 60% to 75% occurring once. Their antigen targets remain unknown. The sequencing sample was made of cultured CD8+ T cells derived from PBMCs. These receptors originate from a male donor with HIV.

This sequence joins TRBV2 and TRBJ1-2, with D unresolved. Germline V gene lookup returns CDR1 SNHLY and CDR2 FYNNEI. This CDR3 is built from 12 residues. The ends were cut back, 8 bases at V and 0 bases at J, with 7 bases in the middle. CDR3 protein: CASELANYGYTF. The CDR3 nucleotides read TGTGCCAGCGAGTTAGCTAACTATGGCTACACCTTC.

A note on this clone: One end of the junction is discordant with germline, which a read error may explain. The chain couples TRBV5-1 to TRBJ2-3, with 7 bases matching TRBD2. The CDR3 has 16 amino acids. Germline CDR1 reads SGHRS; CDR2 reads YFSETQ. The CDR3 region has the DNA TGCGCCAGCGGCTTAGGGGAGGGCCCTGGGGCAGATACGCAGTATTTT. Its translation: CASGLGEGPGADTQYF.